This entry lists 2 T cell receptor beta chains sequenced from one sample in a study of blood T cell repertoires in COVID-19. Clones were sequenced by immunoSEQ multiplex PCR, and TCRdb holds only the in-frame ones, with some missing. The table includes 130,000 or so clones, just under 85% detected once. Sequencing input: peripheral blood. The receptors stem from an elderly woman with acute or convalescent COVID-19.

The chain carries TRBV7-8 and TRBJ1-3; D is perhaps TRBD1 (6 bases). Germline assignment: CDR1 SGHVS and CDR2 FQNEAQ. The CDR3 spans 14 residues. V was cut by 5 bases and J by 1 base, with 9 bases left in between. The CDR3 region is CASSEGESGNTIYF. For the CDR3, the DNA is TGTGCCAGCAGCGAGGGGGAATCTGGAAACACCATATATTTT.

This chain links TRBV5-1 with TRBJ2-5; 10 nucleotides agree with TRBD2. Germline CDR1 is SGHRS and CDR2 is YFSETQ. This CDR3 region has 16 residues. The trim removed 2 bases at V and 1 base at J, leaving 5 bases unmatched. CDR3 sequence (DNA): TGCGCCAGCAGCTTCCTAGCGGGGGAGTCCCAAGAGACCCAGTACTTC. It encodes CASSFLAGESQETQYF.